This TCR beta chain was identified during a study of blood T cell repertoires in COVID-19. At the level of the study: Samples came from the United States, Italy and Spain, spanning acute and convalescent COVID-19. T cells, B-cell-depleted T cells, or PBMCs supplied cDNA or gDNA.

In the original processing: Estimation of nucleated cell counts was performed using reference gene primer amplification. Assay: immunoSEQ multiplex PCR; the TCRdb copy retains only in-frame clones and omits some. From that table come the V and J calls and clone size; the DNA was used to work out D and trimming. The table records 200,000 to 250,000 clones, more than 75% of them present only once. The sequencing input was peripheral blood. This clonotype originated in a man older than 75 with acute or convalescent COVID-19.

The CDR3 protein is CATSVGLSTDTQYF. The CDR3 DNA is TGTGCCACCAGTGTTGGGCTGAGCACAGATACGCAGTATTTT. The chain joins TRBV24-1 to TRBJ2-3; D call uncertain. This CDR3 has 14 residues. Per the germline V gene, CDR1 is KGHDR and CDR2 is SFDVKD. V was clipped by 5 bases and J by 0 bases, with 8 bases between them.